This T cell receptor beta chain was obtained from a study of blood T cell repertoires in COVID-19. For the study at large: PBMCs, B-cell-depleted T cells, or T cells provided the cDNA or gDNA that made up the material.

In the original processing: Amplification of reference gene primers provided the estimated nucleated cell counts. Sequencing used immunoSEQ multiplex PCR; TCRdb keeps in-frame clones, though not all of them. The D gene and trimming were derived from the DNA, and the V and J assignments and clone size from that table. This sample has approximately 470,000 clones, with 70% to 90% found just once. CDR1 and CDR2 (germline): KGHDR, SFDVKD. The J segment lost 3 bases and the V segment lost 3 bases, leaving 9 bases of the junction unmatched. The CDR3 consists of 16 residues. The sample was peripheral blood. V gene TRBV24-1 combines with J gene TRBJ1-2; 7 bases fit TRBD1. The clonotype comes from a human donor in a cohort sampled during active COVID-19. The chain's CDR3 is CATSDHPRDSDYGYTF. DNA for the CDR3: TGTGCCACCAGTGATCACCCCCGGGACAGCGACTATGGCTACACCTTC.